This T cell receptor (beta chain) was recovered during a study of OX40 agonist ivuxolimab in advanced cancers. Broadly, across the study: Ivuxolimab, which targeted the costimulatory receptor OX40 (CD134), was an agonistic, fully human IgG2 monoclonal antibody. Intravenous ivuxolimab was administered to patients every 2 weeks at six dose levels: 0.01, 0.1, 0.3, 1.5, 3 and 10 mg/kg. Among the 52 dose-escalation patients, some 19 had hepatocellular carcinoma, roughly 15 melanoma, 9 renal cell carcinoma and 9 head and neck cancer. The dose-escalation cohort was about 87% male with a mean age of 60 years, ranging from roughly 20 to 80. Prior anti-PD-1, anti-PD-L1 or anti-CTLA-4 therapy was permitted, and checkpoint inhibitors had been received by approximately 39% of dose-escalation patients. Partial responses occurred in three dose-escalation patients: two with cutaneous melanoma and one with hepatocellular carcinoma. Peripheral TCRbeta sequencing was intended to test whether TCR sequence diversity was altered and clonal T-cell expansion was caused by ivuxolimab. The paper reports the monotherapy dose-escalation portion (N = 52 patients) of the phase I ivuxolimab trial.

What the work shows at the level of the full study, not this receptor alone: At doses of 0.1 to 3.0 mg/kg, clonal expansion of both CD4+ and CD8+ blood T cells was observed from baseline to week 6. Low levels of normalized T-cell clonal expansion were also seen in some patients who did not respond. Partial responders in the 0.1-3.0 mg/kg groups had among the lowest normalized peripheral clonal expansion, especially among CD8+ T cells. After ivuxolimab, CD8+ T cells had more expanded clones than CD4+ T cells on average. Antigen specificity was not determined for the clonally expanded peripheral T cells.

By its share of the sample, this clone is medium-sized (0.01 to 0.1%). The antigen it binds to is not known. Base qualities are not recorded, but no much larger clone differs from it by a single base. Patients with autoimmune disease history or receiving systemic immunosuppression were excluded from the trial. In every dose cohort, peripheral blood was drawn for TCR sequencing at baseline, cycle 4 day 1, and cycle 7 day 1. Samples were obtained from an open-label, multicenter, first-in-human phase I dose-escalation trial of ivuxolimab. The trial enrolled adults with locally advanced or metastatic head and neck squamous cell, hepatocellular, melanoma or renal cell carcinoma. Before TCR sequencing, CD4+ T cells and CD8+ T cells from peripheral blood were sorted into separate populations. Genomic DNA was isolated from the sorted cells so that the TCRbeta CDR3 region could be sequenced. The immunoSEQ Assay was used for sequencing of TCRbeta CDR3 regions. Drawn from immuneACCESS, this table holds only the in-frame rearrangements with V and J called that TCRdb kept. Clones are partly lost; checked studies trace under half to an unresolved V gene and leave the rest unexplained. Within this sample are 27,000 or so clones, with roughly 85% of them counted one time only. The ten most abundant clones make up 10% to 15% of the sample.

Including cysteine and phenylalanine, the CDR3 has 14 amino acids. Just CDR3 DNA is preserved here, 42 bases in frame from base 1. The V end gives up 8 bases and the J end 10 bases, leaving 12 bases in the junction not matched to a gene. CDR1 and CDR2 are read off the germline V gene (reference sequence) as SEHNR and FQNEAQ. The receptor chain draws on TRBV7-9 and TRBJ2-1; 9 bases in the junction line up with TRBD1. The receptor was isolated from an adult with an advanced solid tumor such as melanoma, head and neck, liver or kidney cancer. Sequences were derived from CD4+ or CD8+ T cells sorted from blood, sampled in a trial of the OX40 agonist ivuxolimab. CDR3 region: CASGVSGTGQEQFF. The DNA is as follows: TGTGCCAGCGGAGTATCCGGGACAGGGCAAGAGCAGTTCTTC.